This TCR beta chain is drawn from a study of T cell responses to AZD1222 COVID-19 vaccine. Study-wide results and limits: The span of vaccine-associated CD4 TCRs extended across spike, with dominance at 160-218 and 743-854. Nearly half of the spike-specific TCRs reportedly recognize variant regions that carry no mutations. Donors, mostly white British, included more females; clonal diversity was possibly underestimated. Just 5 to 7 AZD1222 recipients tested seropositive at baseline.

The assay was immunoSEQ multiplex PCR, and TCRdb's table has in-frame clones only and misses some. The table records fewer than 130,000 clones, around 94% of them present only once. A word on this clone: Its cognate antigen is unknown.

Germline V gene data show CDR1 as SQVTM and CDR2 as ANQGSEA. Trimming left V 3 bases short and J 4 bases short, with 13 bases between. The CDR3 length is 15 residues. The sample in question was peripheral blood, obtained on day 0 of AZD1222 vaccination. This TCR derives from an adult in good health. The rearrangement links TRBV29-1 to TRBJ2-6, with D possibly TRBD1 on 6 matching bases. The CDR3 DNA reads TGCAGCGTTGATGTGACAGGTCGGGGGGCCAACGTCCTGACTTTC. This encodes CSVDVTGRGANVLTF.